The next 9 T cell receptor beta chains were all read from a single sample in a study of cytomegalovirus exposure and HLA in healthy donors. Method: immunoSEQ multiplex PCR; TCRdb's copy keeps in-frame clones and lacks some. The sample has approximately 300,000 clones, around 90% seen once. The sequenced sample consisted of PBMCs. Source of these receptors: a woman younger than 45 in good health and CMV-seropositive.

CDR3 residues: CSVVGLILSSEQFF. CDR3 bases: TGCAGCGTTGTGGGCCTGATCCTTAGCAGTGAGCAGTTCTTC. The rearrangement links TRBV29-1 to TRBJ2-1, with D unresolved. Germline lookup yields CDR1 SQVTM and CDR2 ANQGSEA. Trimming took off 4 bases at V and 9 bases at J, with 19 bases between the two ends. The CDR3 contains 14 residues.

The chain carries TRBV18 and TRBJ2-6; 8 positions agree with TRBD1. V was clipped by 8 bases and J by 2 bases; unmatched bases: 17. The germline CDR1 and CDR2 sequences are KGHSH and LQKENI. There are 19 residues in the CDR3. Written as DNA, the CDR3 is TGTGCCAGCGGCCCTAGGACAGGGACTCATTCGGCTGGGGCCAACGTCCTGACTTTC. It codes for CASGPRTGTHSAGANVLTF.

The chain employs TRBV4-3 and TRBJ2-7; a weak D match, TRBD2 (6 bases). The CDR3 runs to 14 residues. Germline CDR1 is LGHNA and CDR2 is YSLEER. Trimming left V 4 bases short and J 3 bases short, with 13 bases between. The CDR3, as DNA: TGCGCCAGCAGCCCACAGCGGGCCCGCTACGAGCAGTACTTC. Amino acid sequence: CASSPQRARYEQYF.

This clone was observed once. The chain uses TRBV10-3 and TRBJ2-7; 9 bases are a match to TRBD1. Germline V gene lookup returns CDR1 ENHRY and CDR2 SYGVKD. CDR3 length: 12 residues. Trimming took 10 bases from V and 3 from J; bases not matched to a gene: 4. The CDR3 loop is CATGTGNYEQYF. In nucleotides, the CDR3 is TGTGCCACCGGGACAGGGAACTACGAGCAGTACTTC.

J is TRBJ2-3 and V is TRBV28; the D gene is possibly TRBD1 (6 bases). CDR3 size: 15 residues. CDR1 is MDHEN and CDR2 is SYDVKM in the germline V gene. V was trimmed by 1 base and J by 0 bases, leaving 8 bases between them. The chain's CDR3 is CASSLSGTSTDTQYF. CDR3 nucleotide sequence: TGTGCCAGCAGTTTATCGGGGACAAGCACAGATACGCAGTATTTT.

The gene calls are TRBV27 and TRBJ1-4, with D hard to call. Looked up from germline, CDR1 is MNHEY and CDR2 is SMNVEV (reference sequence). Trimming stripped 3 bases from V and 4 bases from J, with 9 bases between. The CDR3 is made up of 14 amino acids. The CDR3 region is CASSLAGNNEKLFF. Here the CDR3 DNA reads TGTGCCAGCAGTTTGGCGGGTAATAATGAAAAACTGTTTTTT.

The rearrangement joins TRBV4-1 to TRBJ2-7; D is possibly TRBD1 or TRBD2 (5 bases each). The CDR3 runs 16 residues. Trimming removed 3 bases from V and 2 bases from J, with 17 bases in between. Germline CDR1 MGHRA, CDR2 YSYEKL. The CDR3 is CASSQPGTQTTYEQYF. The CDR3 nucleotides are TGCGCCAGCAGCCAGCCCGGGACCCAAACCACCTACGAGCAGTACTTC.

V gene TRBV19 combines with J gene TRBJ2-7; 14 nucleotides align to TRBD2. V shed 5 bases, J shed 6 bases, and the junction held 6 bases outside the gene matches. The V gene's germline CDR1 is LNHDA and CDR2 SQIVND (reference sequence). The CDR3 runs to 15 residues. The CDR3 nucleotides are TGTGCCAGTAGTTCAGGGACTAGCGGGAGAATCGAGCAGTACTTC. Translation gives CASSSGTSGRIEQYF.

V and J are TRBV15 and TRBJ1-4; D might be TRBD1 (6 bases). The CDR3 contains 14 residues. The ends were cut back, 4 bases at V and 1 base at J, with 7 bases in the middle. CDR1 is LNHNV, CDR2 YYDKDF, per germline (reference sequence). CDR3 in DNA: TGTGCCACCAGCACCAGGGGAACTAATGAAAAACTGTTTTTT. As protein: CATSTRGTNEKLFF.